This T cell receptor beta chain was retrieved from a study of T cell repertoires in cytomegalovirus infection. The sample holds many counts of this clonotype. TCRdb re-called the reads with MiXCR, one entry per CDR3 protein. The sample lists a few hundred thousand distinct CDR3 sequences, around 18% occurring once. The germline V gene encodes CDR1 SGHTA and CDR2 FQGNSA. The CDR3 sequence is 13 residues long. V was trimmed by 7 bases and J by 8 bases, leaving 14 bases between them. Material for sequencing was PBMCs. This clonotype was sampled from a human donor in good health (CMV status not recorded). Some clones in this sample may be carry-over from other donors' samples. The chain has TRBV7-2 and TRBJ1-4; D is ambiguous. The CDR3 DNA sequence: TGTGCCAGCACCCCCCGGACTGGGGAAAAACTGTTTTTT. It specifies CASTPRTGEKLFF.